The 2 T cell receptor beta chains listed next were all sequenced from one sample in a study of Ad26.COV2.S vaccination and SARS-CoV-2 variants. Treatment denoted: some 20 received Ad26.COV2.S at low or high dose, single or two shots; about 5 received placebo; per-sample allocation not given. Repertoires come from day 63 after the first vaccine or placebo injection. Only in-frame clones appear in the TCRdb table, and some are missing; sequencing was by immunoSEQ multiplex PCR. The sample lists approximately 420,000 clones; more than 85% were seen once. The sample here was peripheral blood, taken in a trial of Ad26.COV2.S vaccine versus placebo. These receptors were obtained from a person between 18 and 65 years old who received the Ad26.COV2.S COVID-19 vaccine or a placebo.

V is TRBV3-1 (or the pseudogene TRBV3-2) and J is TRBJ2-5; D is ambiguous. Trimming stripped 5 bases from V and 7 bases from J, with 8 bases between. The CDR3 runs 11 residues. Germline V lookup: CDR1 LGHDT, CDR2 YNNKEL (reference sequence). CDR3 amino acids: CASSEVGTQYF. The DNA of the CDR3 is TGTGCCAGCAGCGAAGTAGGGACCCAGTACTTC.

V is TRBV10-3 and J is TRBJ1-6, with D maybe TRBD1 (6 bases). The CDR3 covers 14 residues. V lost 4 bases, J lost 12 bases, and 16 bases lay in between. The germline V gene encodes CDR1 ENHRY and CDR2 SYGVKD. The CDR3 DNA reads TGTGCCATCAGTGCCGGACAGTTATCGGAACCCCTCCACTTT. Translation: CAISAGQLSEPLHF.